The TCR beta chain described here comes from a study of blood T cell repertoires in COVID-19. TCRdb's table, derived via immunoSEQ multiplex PCR, lists solely in-frame clones and lacks some. The table records around 82,000 clones, roughly 85% of them present only once. Germline trimming cut 5 bases from V and 2 bases from J; bases unmatched to any gene: 11. The CDR3 is made up of 16 amino acids. Germline V gene lookup returns CDR1 LNHDA and CDR2 SQIVND (reference sequence). The sequence was obtained from a man aged 45-65 years with COVID-19, enrolled during active disease. Input material: peripheral blood. The rearrangement uses TRBV19 and TRBJ2-7; 8 bases line up with TRBD2. The CDR3 bases are TGTGCCAGTAGTCCCACCCGAGGGCGGGAGGCCTACGAGCAGTACTTC. It translates to CASSPTRGREAYEQYF. Filled out from reference TRBV19 and TRBJ2-7, the complete variable domain reads DGGITQSPKYLFRKEGQNVTLSCEQNLNHDAMYWYRQDPGQGLRLIYYSQIVNDFQKGDIAEGYSVSREKKESFPLTVTSAQKNPTAFYLCASSPTRGREAYEQYFGPGTRLTVT.